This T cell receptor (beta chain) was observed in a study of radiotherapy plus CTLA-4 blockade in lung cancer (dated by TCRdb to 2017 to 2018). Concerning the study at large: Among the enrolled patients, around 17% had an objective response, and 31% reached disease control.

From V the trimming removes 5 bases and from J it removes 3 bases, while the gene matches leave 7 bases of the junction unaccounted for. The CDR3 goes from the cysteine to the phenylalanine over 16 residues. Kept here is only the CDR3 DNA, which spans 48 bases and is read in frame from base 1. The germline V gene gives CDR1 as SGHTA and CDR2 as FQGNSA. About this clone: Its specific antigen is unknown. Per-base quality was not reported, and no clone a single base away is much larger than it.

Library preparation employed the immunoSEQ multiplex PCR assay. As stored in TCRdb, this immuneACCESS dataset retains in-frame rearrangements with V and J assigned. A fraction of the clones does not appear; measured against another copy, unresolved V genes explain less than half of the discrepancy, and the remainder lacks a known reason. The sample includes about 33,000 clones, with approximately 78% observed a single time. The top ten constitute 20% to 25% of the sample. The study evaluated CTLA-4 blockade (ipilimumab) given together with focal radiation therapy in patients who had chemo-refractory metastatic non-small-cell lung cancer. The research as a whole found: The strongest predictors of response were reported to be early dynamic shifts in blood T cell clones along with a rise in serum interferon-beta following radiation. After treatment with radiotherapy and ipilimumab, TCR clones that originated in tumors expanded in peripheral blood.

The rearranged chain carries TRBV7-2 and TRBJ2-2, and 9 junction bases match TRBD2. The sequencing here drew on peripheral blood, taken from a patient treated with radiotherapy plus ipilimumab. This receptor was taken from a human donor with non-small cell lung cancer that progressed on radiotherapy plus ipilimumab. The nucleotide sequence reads TGTGCCAGCAGCGCCCCAGCGGGGGGCCACACCGGGGAGCTGTTTTTT. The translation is CASSAPAGGHTGELFF. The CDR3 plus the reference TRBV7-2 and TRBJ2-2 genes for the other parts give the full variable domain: GAGVSQSPSNKVTEKGKDVELRCDPISGHTALYWYRQSLGQGLEFLIYFQGNSAPDKSGLPSDRFSAERTGGSVSTLTIQRTQQEDSAVYLCASSAPAGGHTGELFFGEGSRLTVL.